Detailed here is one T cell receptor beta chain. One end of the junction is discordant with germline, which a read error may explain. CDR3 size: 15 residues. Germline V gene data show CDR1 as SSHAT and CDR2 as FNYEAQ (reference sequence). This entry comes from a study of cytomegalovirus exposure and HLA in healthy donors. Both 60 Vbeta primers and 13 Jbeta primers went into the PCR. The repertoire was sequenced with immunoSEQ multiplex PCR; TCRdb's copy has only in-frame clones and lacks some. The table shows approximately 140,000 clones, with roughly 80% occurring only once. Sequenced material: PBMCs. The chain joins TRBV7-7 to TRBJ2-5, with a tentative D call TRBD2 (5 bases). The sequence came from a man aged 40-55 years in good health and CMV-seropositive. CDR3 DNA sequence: TGTGCTAGCAGCTTACTCCGGGGTCCACAAGAGACCCAGTACTTC. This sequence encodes CASSLLRGPQETQYF.